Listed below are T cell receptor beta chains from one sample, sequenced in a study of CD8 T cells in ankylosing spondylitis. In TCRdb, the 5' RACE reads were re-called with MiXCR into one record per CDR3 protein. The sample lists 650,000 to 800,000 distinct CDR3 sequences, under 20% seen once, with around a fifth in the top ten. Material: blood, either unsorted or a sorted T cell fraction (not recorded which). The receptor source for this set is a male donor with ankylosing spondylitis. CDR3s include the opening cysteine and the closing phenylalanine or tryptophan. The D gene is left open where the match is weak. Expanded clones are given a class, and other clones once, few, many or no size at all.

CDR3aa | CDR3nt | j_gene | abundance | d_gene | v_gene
CATSDFPETQYF | TGTGCCACCAGTGATTTTCCGGAGACCCAGTACTTC | TRBJ2-5 | once | NA | TRBV24-1
CSVDRVNNEQFF | TGCAGCGTGGACAGGGTCAACAATGAGCAGTTCTTC | TRBJ2-1 | NA | TRBD1 | TRBV29-1
CASSSSGARELFRAFF | TGTGCCAGCAGTTCGTCGGGAGCCAGGGAACTTTTTCGAGCTTTCTTT | TRBJ1-1 | few | NA | TRBV6-5
CASSLAPGNYGYTF | TGTGCCAGCAGTTTAGCGCCCGGTAACTATGGCTACACCTTC | TRBJ1-2 | few | NA | TRBV12-3/TRBV12-4
CASSKGQMNTEAFF | TGTGCCAGCAGTAAGGGACAGATGAACACTGAAGCTTTCTTT | TRBJ1-1 | once | TRBD1 | TRBV25-1
CASRGQIAGGPDTQYF | TGTGCCAGCAGGGGACAAATAGCGGGAGGGCCTGATACGCAGTATTTT | TRBJ2-3 | few | TRBD2 | TRBV6-1
CASSPRWGDSNQPQHF | TGTGCCAGCTCACCACGGTGGGGGGATAGCAATCAGCCCCAGCATTTT | TRBJ1-5 | NA | NA | TRBV18
CASSPKGMGAFF | TGTGCCAGCAGCCCTAAAGGGATGGGGGCTTTCTTT | TRBJ1-1 | NA | NA | TRBV6-5
CATSENYGYTF | TGTGCCACCTCAGAGAACTATGGCTACACCTTC | TRBJ1-2 | NA | NA | TRBV3-1
CASSRRWGAGSTDTQYF | TGTGCCAGCAGCCGACGATGGGGGGCCGGAAGCACAGATACGCAGTATTTT | TRBJ2-3 | few | NA | TRBV11-2
CSAKGANKNEKLFF | TGCAGTGCTAAAGGGGCGAATAAGAATGAAAAACTGTTTTTT | TRBJ1-4 | few | NA | TRBV20-1
CSARGNGGLTDTQYF | TGCAGTGCTAGAGGGAACGGGGGGCTCACAGATACGCAGTATTTT | TRBJ2-3 | few | NA | TRBV20-1
CASSSQGGGQPQHF | TGCGCCAGCAGCAGCCAGGGAGGAGGTCAGCCCCAGCATTTT | TRBJ1-5 | few | NA | TRBV5-1
CASSHGTSGFGDTQYF | TGTGCCAGCAGCCATGGGACTAGCGGGTTTGGGGATACGCAGTATTTT | TRBJ2-3 | NA | TRBD2 | TRBV7-2
CASSQKETFNEQFF | TGTGCCAGCAGCCAAAAGGAAACTTTCAATGAGCAGTTCTTC | TRBJ2-1 | NA | NA | TRBV14
CASSRDYLQEKLFF | TGCGCCAGCAGCCGGGACTACCTACAGGAAAAACTGTTTTTT | TRBJ1-4 | NA | NA | TRBV5-1
CASMGSGSPYEQYF | TGTGCCAGCATGGGGTCAGGGAGCCCCTACGAGCAGTACTTC | TRBJ2-7 | few | NA | TRBV27